Presented here are 24 T cell receptor beta chains from one specimen sequenced in a study of beta chain features in type 1 diabetes. TCRB transcripts that were expressed got sequenced, as all of the isolated RNA had been reverse transcribed. This table comes from immunoSEQ multiplex PCR, and its TCRdb copy is limited to in-frame clones, with some not included. The sample shows about 900,000 clones, roughly a sixth of them seen only once. Sequenced: naive CD4+ T cells from blood. Receptors originate from a woman under 30 in good health.

This clone was seen a few times. The chain has TRBV19 and TRBJ1-1; D unresolved. Germline assignment: CDR1 LNHDA and CDR2 SQIVND (reference sequence). The CDR3 totals 15 residues. The V end was cut by 10 bases, the J end by 2 bases, with 20 bases between. Written as DNA, the CDR3 is TGTGCCACCATCCCAGCCAGCAGGTTTAACACTGAAGCTTTCTTT. Translated: CATIPASRFNTEAFF.

The CDR3 bases are TGTGCCAGCCTAGGATACGAGCAGTACTTC. It is translated as CASLGYEQYF. This chain uses TRBV28 with TRBJ2-7; no firm D call. The CDR3 is 10 residues long. V was trimmed by 8 bases and J by 4 bases, leaving 6 bases between them. Germline CDR1 reads MDHEN; CDR2 reads SYDVKM.

This clone was counted only a few times. The J gene is TRBJ1-1, the V gene TRBV18, with D perhaps matching TRBD1 (5 bases). The germline gives CDR1 KGHSH, CDR2 LQKENI. Trimming pared 3 bases from V and 5 bases from J, leaving 16 bases between. The CDR3 contains 15 residues. The CDR3 sequence: CASSPFGRVGTEAFF. As DNA, the CDR3 is TGTGCCAGCTCACCTTTTGGCAGGGTAGGGACTGAAGCTTTCTTT. Based on the CDR3 plus reference TRBV18 and TRBJ1-1, the full variable domain is NAGVMQNPRHLVRRRGQEARLRCSPMKGHSHVYWYRQLPEEGLKFMVYLQKENIIDESGMPKERFSAEFPKEGPSILRIQQVVRGDSAAYFCASSPFGRVGTEAFFGQGTRLTVV.

This clone was counted between two and nine times. The chain is built from TRBV11-2 and TRBJ2-5; 8 bases line up with TRBD1. The CDR3 totals 14 residues. Germline trimming cut 3 bases from V and 5 bases from J; bases unmatched to any gene: 5. From germline, CDR1 is SGHAT and CDR2 FQNNGV. As DNA, the CDR3 is TGTGCCAGCAGCTTCGGGCAGGGGGCGGAGACCCAGTACTTC. Its protein product is CASSFGQGAETQYF.

In this sample, this clone turned up a few times. This chain links TRBV28 with TRBJ2-1; D is ambiguous. V lost 4 bases and J 10 bases, leaving 8 bases between the germline ends. This CDR3 has 11 residues. Germline loops: CDR1 MDHEN, CDR2 SYDVKM. This CDR3 is CASSYRAEQFF. Written as DNA, the CDR3 is TGTGCCAGCAGTTATCGGGCGGAGCAGTTCTTC.

The rearrangement uses TRBV18 and TRBJ2-1; possibly TRBD1 or TRBD2 for D (5 bases each). The ends were cut back, 4 bases at V and 4 bases at J, with 14 bases in the middle. The CDR3 runs 15 residues. Looked up from germline, CDR1 is KGHSH and CDR2 is LQKENI. The CDR3 loop reads CASSLGTDRYNEQFF. CDR3 nucleotides: TGTGCCAGCTCACTCGGGACCGACAGATACAATGAGCAGTTCTTC. The variable domain in full, completed from reference TRBV18 and TRBJ2-1, reads NAGVMQNPRHLVRRRGQEARLRCSPMKGHSHVYWYRQLPEEGLKFMVYLQKENIIDESGMPKERFSAEFPKEGPSILRIQQVVRGDSAAYFCASSLGTDRYNEQFFGPGTRLTVL.

This rearrangement joins TRBV4-3 to TRBJ2-7; D is possibly TRBD2 (5 bases). Germline CDR1 LGHNA, CDR2 YSLEER. Trimming cost V 0 bases and J 6 bases, with 12 bases left between them. The CDR3 contains 14 residues. The CDR3 loop reads CASSQDFGGSEQYF. As DNA, the CDR3 is TGCGCCAGCAGCCAAGATTTTGGTGGGAGCGAGCAGTACTTC.

V and J are TRBV27 and TRBJ1-5; 8 bases match TRBD1. The CDR3 runs to 16 residues. Losses at the gene ends were 4 bases for V and 3 bases for J; bases not matched to a gene: 8. Germline lookup yields CDR1 MNHEY and CDR2 SMNVEV (reference sequence). The CDR3 sequence: CASSYRGDRFNQPQHF. The CDR3 DNA sequence: TGTGCCAGCAGTTACCGAGGGGACAGGTTCAATCAGCCCCAGCATTTT.

Worth noting for this clone: This same CDR3 is encoded by further DNA sequences in the sample. The rearrangement links TRBV27 to TRBJ1-5; no definite D call. The CDR3 totals 12 residues. Germline CDR1 MNHEY, CDR2 SMNVEV (reference sequence). The ends were cut back, 9 bases at V and 2 bases at J, with 8 bases in the middle. The DNA of the CDR3 is TGTGCCAGTGGTGCGGGCAATCAGCCCCAGCATTTT. Amino acid sequence: CASGAGNQPQHF.

Only a few counts were recorded for this clone. The CDR3 protein is CASSLVQGPVSYEQYF. Written as DNA, the CDR3 is TGTGCCAGCAGCTTAGTGCAGGGGCCGGTCTCCTACGAGCAGTACTTC. This sequence joins TRBV11-2 and TRBJ2-5, with TRBD1 as a possible D gene (6 bases). The J call is doubtful: the DNA matches TRBJ2-7 better. The germline V gene has CDR1 SGHAT and CDR2 FQNNGV. This CDR3 has 16 amino acids.

The CDR3 here is CASSAGGEQYF. The CDR3 DNA follows: TGTGCCAGCTCCGCGGGAGGCGAGCAGTACTTC. The chain uses TRBV18 and TRBJ2-7; 8 nucleotides agree with TRBD2. The CDR3 covers 11 residues. The J segment lost 6 bases and the V segment lost 6 bases, leaving 1 base of the junction unmatched. CDR1 is KGHSH and CDR2 is LQKENI in the germline V gene.

A few counts support this clone. J is TRBJ2-1 and V is TRBV27; D might be TRBD2 (5 bases). Germline CDR1 MNHEY, CDR2 SMNVEV (reference sequence). The CDR3 runs 14 residues. The V end lost 4 bases, the J end lost 6 bases, and 13 bases lay between the germline ends. The CDR3 loop is CASSSLSEGNEQFF. CDR3 coding DNA: TGTGCCAGCAGTTCATTAAGTGAGGGCAATGAGCAGTTCTTC.

This clone was detected only a few times. The chain uses TRBV4-3 and TRBJ2-5; no definite D call. Germline loops: CDR1 LGHNA, CDR2 YSLEER. The CDR3 runs 15 residues. The V end lost 1 base, the J end lost 4 bases, and 13 bases lay between the germline ends. In nucleotides, the CDR3 is TGCGCCAGCAGCCAAGGGCAGCCACCGGGAGAGACCCAGTACTTC. Residues: CASSQGQPPGETQYF.

This clone came up a few times. The chain couples TRBV19 to TRBJ2-3; D gene unclear. CDR3 length: 15 residues. In germline, CDR1 is LNHDA, CDR2 SQIVND (reference sequence). Trimming took off 0 bases at V and 7 bases at J, with 14 bases between the two ends. The CDR3: CASSIDGSPRNTQYF. CDR3 DNA sequence: TGTGCCAGTAGTATAGACGGCTCCCCGAGGAATACGCAGTATTTT.

The chain employs TRBV10-3 and TRBJ2-1; weak D call: TRBD1 (6 bases). Germline loops: CDR1 ENHRY, CDR2 SYGVKD. With 0 bases removed from V and 2 bases from J, the gap between germline ends came to 8 bases. The CDR3 sequence is 15 residues long. This CDR3 reads CAISESKGAYNEQFF. DNA of the CDR3: TGTGCCATCAGTGAGTCAAAGGGGGCCTACAATGAGCAGTTCTTC.

This clone turned up a few times. The V and J genes are TRBV28 and TRBJ1-4; no definite D call. Germline V gene sequence: CDR1 MDHEN, CDR2 SYDVKM. The CDR3 totals 12 residues. CDR3 in amino acids: CATASGSRKLFF. The CDR3 bases are TGTGCAACCGCTTCGGGGTCTAGGAAACTGTTTTTT.

There are a few counts of this clone. This chain joins TRBV29-1 and TRBJ1-2; D is possibly TRBD1 (5 bases). The CDR3 loop spans 15 amino acids. Trimming took 6 bases from V and 8 from J, leaving 25 bases between them. CDR1 is SQVTM and CDR2 is ANQGSEA in the germline V gene. The CDR3 loop reads CSVSPQRQGSRGYTF. CDR3 sequence (DNA): TGCAGCGTAAGCCCGCAACGTCAGGGATCTAGAGGCTACACCTTC.

This clone was counted between two and nine times. This chain joins TRBV6-5 and TRBJ1-2; 8 bases map to TRBD1. Per germline, CDR1 MNHEY and CDR2 SVGAGI. With V trimmed by 5 bases and J by 8 bases, 4 bases remained unmatched. The CDR3 sequence is 12 residues long. The CDR3 DNA is TGTGCCAGCAGTATCGCAGGGGGCGGCTACACCTTC. As protein: CASSIAGGGYTF.

This clone was detected a few times. This chain joins TRBV28 and TRBJ2-5; D is possibly TRBD1 (6 bases). Germline CDR1 reads MDHEN; CDR2 reads SYDVKM. V was pared by 3 bases and J by 5 bases, with 13 bases between. The CDR3 consists of 14 residues. The CDR3 is CASSFAGTRETQYF. The CDR3 DNA is TGTGCCAGCAGTTTCGCCGGGACAAGGGAGACCCAGTACTTC.

This clone was observed a few times. The chain is built from TRBV7-2 and TRBJ2-1; D is perhaps TRBD2 (5 bases). Germline assignment: CDR1 SGHTA and CDR2 FQGNSA. V lost 8 bases to trimming and J lost 10 bases, with 15 bases between them. The CDR3 length is 12 residues. The CDR3 region is CASALTPGEQFF. The CDR3 DNA is TGTGCCAGCGCACTTACCCCGGGGGAGCAGTTCTTC.

The rearrangement joins TRBV6-1 to TRBJ1-4, with 7 bases aligning to TRBD1. The germline V gene has CDR1 MNHNS and CDR2 SASEGT. CDR3 length: 13 residues. Germline trimming cut 1 base from V and 9 bases from J; bases unmatched to any gene: 2. The DNA of the CDR3 is TGTGCCAGCAGTGAAGTACAGGGGCAAAAACTGTTTTTT. The encoded protein is CASSEVQGQKLFF.

Of note for this clone: The junction shows a germline mismatch at one end, possibly a read error. V and J are TRBV6-1 and TRBJ2-3; no reliable D call. Germline V gives CDR1 MNHNS, CDR2 SASEGT. The CDR3 sequence is 15 residues long. CDR3 sequence reads: CAISEDGQYTDTQYF. Here the CDR3 DNA reads TGTGCCATCAGTGAGGACGGGCAATACACAGATACGCAGTATTTT.

The CDR3 coding sequence is TGTGCCAGCAGCTGGGCTTTATCAAGGACTAGCATTCATGAGCAGTTCTTC. Protein product: CASSWALSRTSIHEQFF. This chain uses TRBV5-4 with TRBJ2-1, with 8 bases that match TRBD2. V lost 3 bases, J lost 8 bases, and 16 bases stayed unmatched. CDR3 size: 17 residues. Germline CDR1 SGHNT, CDR2 YYREEE (reference sequence).

The V and J genes are TRBV28 and TRBJ1-2; D not certain. CDR1 and CDR2 from the germline V gene are MDHEN and SYDVKM. V lost 2 bases to trimming and J lost 6 bases, with 7 bases between them. There are 12 residues in the CDR3. The CDR3 DNA reads TGTGCCAGCAGTTTACTCCGCGATGGCTACACCTTC. It translates to CASSLLRDGYTF.